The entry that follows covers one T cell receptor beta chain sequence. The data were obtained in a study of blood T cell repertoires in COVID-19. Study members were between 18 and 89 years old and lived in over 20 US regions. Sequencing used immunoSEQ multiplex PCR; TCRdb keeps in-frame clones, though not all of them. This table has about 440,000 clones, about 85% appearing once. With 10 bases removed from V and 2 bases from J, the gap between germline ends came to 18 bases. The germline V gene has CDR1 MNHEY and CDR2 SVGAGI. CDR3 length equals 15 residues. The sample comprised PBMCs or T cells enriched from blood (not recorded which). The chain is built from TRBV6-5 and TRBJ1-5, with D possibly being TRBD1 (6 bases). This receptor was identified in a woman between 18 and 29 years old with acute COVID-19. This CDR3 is CATIQGMLGNQPQHF. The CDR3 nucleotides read TGTGCCACCATACAGGGAATGTTGGGCAATCAGCCCCAGCATTTT.